This TCR beta chain was obtained from a study of siplizumab effects on memory and regulatory T cells. The protocol was immunoSEQ multiplex PCR, while the TCRdb copy is restricted to in-frame clones and leaves out a portion. The table records about 100,000 clones, approximately 92% of them present only once. V lost 2 bases and J lost 3; bases outside the gene matches: 7. There are 15 residues in the CDR3. Germline CDR1 is SGHNT and CDR2 is YYREEE (reference sequence). The rearrangement joins TRBV5-4 to TRBJ2-7; TRBD1 aligns across 8 bases. The sample was CD4+ T cells sorted from blood. The clonotype originates from a human donor in good health. CDR3 sequence reads: CASSLEGQVNYEQYF. The CDR3 nucleotides are TGTGCCAGCAGCTTAGAGGGACAGGTTAACTACGAGCAGTACTTC.